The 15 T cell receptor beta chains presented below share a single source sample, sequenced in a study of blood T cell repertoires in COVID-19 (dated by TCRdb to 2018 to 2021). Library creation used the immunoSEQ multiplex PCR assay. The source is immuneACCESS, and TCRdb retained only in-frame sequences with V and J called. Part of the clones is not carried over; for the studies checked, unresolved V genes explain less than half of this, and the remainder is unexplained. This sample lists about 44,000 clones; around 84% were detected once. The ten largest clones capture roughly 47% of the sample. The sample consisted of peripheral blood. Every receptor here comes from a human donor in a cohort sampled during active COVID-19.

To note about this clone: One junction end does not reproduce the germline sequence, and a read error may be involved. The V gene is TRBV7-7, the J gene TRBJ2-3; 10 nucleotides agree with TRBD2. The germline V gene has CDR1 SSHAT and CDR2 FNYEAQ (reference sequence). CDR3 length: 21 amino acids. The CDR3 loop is CASSFSPVGSGGRRDTDTQYF. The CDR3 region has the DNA TGTGCTAGCAGCTTCTCCCCAGTGGGTAGCGGGGGGCGCCGCGACACAGATACGCAGTATTTT.

This CDR3 is CASSTTGSGETQYF. The CDR3 DNA reads as TGTGCCAGTAGTACCACAGGGTCAGGAGAGACCCAGTACTTC. V gene TRBV19 combines with J gene TRBJ2-5, with D perhaps TRBD1 (6 bases). The CDR3 contains 14 residues. The ends were cut back, 4 bases at V and 4 bases at J, with 13 bases in the middle. Germline CDR1 is LNHDA and CDR2 is SQIVND (reference sequence).

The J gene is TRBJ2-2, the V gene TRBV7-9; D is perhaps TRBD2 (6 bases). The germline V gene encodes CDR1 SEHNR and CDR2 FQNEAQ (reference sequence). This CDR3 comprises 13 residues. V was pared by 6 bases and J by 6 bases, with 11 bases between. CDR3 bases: TGTGCCAGCAGGACCGGGGAGGCCGGGGAGCTGTTTTTT. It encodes CASRTGEAGELFF.

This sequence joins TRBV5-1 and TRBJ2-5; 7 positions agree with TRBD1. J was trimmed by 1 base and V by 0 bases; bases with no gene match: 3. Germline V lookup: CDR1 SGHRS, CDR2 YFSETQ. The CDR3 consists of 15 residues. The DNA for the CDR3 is TGCGCCAGCAGCTTGGAGGGACAGAGCCAAGAGACCCAGTACTTC. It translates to CASSLEGQSQETQYF.

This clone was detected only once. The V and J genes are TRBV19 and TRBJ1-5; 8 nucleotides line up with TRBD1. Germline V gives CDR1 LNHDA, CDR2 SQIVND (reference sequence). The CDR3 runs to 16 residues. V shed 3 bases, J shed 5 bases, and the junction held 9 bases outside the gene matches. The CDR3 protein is CASSIGTGRNHQPQHF. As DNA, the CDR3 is TGTGCCAGTAGTATCGGGACAGGACGAAACCATCAGCCCCAGCATTTT.

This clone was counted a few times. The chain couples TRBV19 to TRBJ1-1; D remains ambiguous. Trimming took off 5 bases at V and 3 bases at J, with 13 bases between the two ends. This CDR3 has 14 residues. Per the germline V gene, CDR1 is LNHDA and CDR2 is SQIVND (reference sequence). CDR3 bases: TGTGCCAGTAGTGTTTACACCGGGGACACTGAAGCTTTCTTT. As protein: CASSVYTGDTEAFF.

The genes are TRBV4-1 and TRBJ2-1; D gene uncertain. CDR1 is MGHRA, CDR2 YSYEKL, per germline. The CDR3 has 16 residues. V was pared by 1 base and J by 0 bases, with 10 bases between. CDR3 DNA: TGCGCCAGCAGCCAAGGTCGAGCCTTCTCCTACAATGAGCAGTTCTTC. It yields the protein CASSQGRAFSYNEQFF.

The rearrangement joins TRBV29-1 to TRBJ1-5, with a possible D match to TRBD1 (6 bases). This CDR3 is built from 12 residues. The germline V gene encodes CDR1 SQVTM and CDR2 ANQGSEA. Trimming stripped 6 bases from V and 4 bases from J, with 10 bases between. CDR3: CSVGGGNQPQHF. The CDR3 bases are TGCAGCGTGGGAGGGGGAAATCAGCCCCAGCATTTT.

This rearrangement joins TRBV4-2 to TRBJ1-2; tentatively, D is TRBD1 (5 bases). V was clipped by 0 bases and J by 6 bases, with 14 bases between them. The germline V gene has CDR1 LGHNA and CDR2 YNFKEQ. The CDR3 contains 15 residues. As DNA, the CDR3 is TGTGCCAGCAGCCAAGAGTCCAGGGAGGGAAATGGCTACACCTTC. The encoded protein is CASSQESREGNGYTF.

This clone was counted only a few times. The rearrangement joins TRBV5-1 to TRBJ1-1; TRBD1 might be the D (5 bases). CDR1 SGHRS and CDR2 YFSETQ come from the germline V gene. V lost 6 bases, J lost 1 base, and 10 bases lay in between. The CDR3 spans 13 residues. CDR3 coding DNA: TGCGCCAGCACCTGGGGCGGGAACACTGAAGCTTTCTTT. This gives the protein CASTWGGNTEAFF.

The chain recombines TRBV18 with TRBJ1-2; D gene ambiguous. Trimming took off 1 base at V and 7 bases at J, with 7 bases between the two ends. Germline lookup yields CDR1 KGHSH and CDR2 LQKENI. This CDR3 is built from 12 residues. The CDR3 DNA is TGTGCCAGCTCACCACGAGGTGGTGGCTACACCTTC. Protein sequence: CASSPRGGGYTF.

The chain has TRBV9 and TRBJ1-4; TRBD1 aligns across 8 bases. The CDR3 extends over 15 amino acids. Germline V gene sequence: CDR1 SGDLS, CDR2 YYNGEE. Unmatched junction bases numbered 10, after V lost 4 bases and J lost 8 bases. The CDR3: CASSFGQGGGEKLFF. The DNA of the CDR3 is TGTGCCAGCAGCTTCGGACAGGGCGGCGGCGAAAAACTGTTTTTT.

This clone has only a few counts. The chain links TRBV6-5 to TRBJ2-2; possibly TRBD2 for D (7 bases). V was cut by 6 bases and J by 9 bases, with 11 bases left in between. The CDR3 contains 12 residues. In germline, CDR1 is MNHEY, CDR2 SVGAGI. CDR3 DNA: TGTGCCAGCAGGAGGGGGGGCCGGGAGCTGTTTTTT. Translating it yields CASRRGGRELFF.

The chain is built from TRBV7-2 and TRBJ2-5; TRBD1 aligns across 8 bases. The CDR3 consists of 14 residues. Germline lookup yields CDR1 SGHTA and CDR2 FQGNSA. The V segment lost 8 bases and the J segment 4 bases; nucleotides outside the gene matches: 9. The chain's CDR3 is CASQWPGQGETQYF. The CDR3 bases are TGTGCCAGCCAATGGCCCGGACAGGGAGAGACCCAGTACTTC. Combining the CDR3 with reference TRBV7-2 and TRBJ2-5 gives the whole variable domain GAGVSQSPSNKVTEKGKDVELRCDPISGHTALYWYRQSLGQGLEFLIYFQGNSAPDKSGLPSDRFSAERTGGSVSTLTIQRTQQEDSAVYLCASQWPGQGETQYFGPGTRLLVL.

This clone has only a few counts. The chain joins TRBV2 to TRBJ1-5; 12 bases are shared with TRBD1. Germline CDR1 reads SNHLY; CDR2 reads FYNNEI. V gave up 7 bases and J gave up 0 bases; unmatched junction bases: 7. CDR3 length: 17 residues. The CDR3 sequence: CASTRDRGPYSNQPQHF. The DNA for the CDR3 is TGTGCCAGCACCCGGGACAGGGGGCCATATAGCAATCAGCCCCAGCATTTT.